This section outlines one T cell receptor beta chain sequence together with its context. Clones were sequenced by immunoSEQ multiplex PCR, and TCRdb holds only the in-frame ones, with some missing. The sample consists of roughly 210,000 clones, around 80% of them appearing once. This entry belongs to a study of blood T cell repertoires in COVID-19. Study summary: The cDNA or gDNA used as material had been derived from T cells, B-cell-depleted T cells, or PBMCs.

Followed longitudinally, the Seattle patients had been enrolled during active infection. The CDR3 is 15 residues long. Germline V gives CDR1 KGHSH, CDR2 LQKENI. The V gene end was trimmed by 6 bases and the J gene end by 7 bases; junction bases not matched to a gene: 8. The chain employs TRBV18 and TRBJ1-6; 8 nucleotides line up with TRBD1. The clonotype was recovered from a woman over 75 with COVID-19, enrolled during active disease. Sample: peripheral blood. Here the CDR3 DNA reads TGTGCCAGCTCGCCCTCCGGGACAGGCAATTCACCCCTCCACTTT. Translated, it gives CASSPSGTGNSPLHF.